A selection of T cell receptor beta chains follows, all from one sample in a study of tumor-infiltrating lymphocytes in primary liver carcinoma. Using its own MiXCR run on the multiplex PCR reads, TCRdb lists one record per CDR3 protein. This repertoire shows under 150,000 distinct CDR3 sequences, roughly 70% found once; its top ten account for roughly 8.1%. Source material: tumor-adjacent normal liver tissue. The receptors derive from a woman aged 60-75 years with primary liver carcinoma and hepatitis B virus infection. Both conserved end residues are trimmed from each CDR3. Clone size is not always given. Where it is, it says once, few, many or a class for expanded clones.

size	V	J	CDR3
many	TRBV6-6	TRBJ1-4	ASSYPGEKLF
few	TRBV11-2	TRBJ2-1	ASVGTCGRNEQF
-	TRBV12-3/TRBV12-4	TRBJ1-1	AINSRPNTEAF
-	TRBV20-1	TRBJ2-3	SAPSGRITDTQY
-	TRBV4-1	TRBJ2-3	ASSSSGTRTDTQY
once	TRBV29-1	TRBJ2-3	GPLTSQHSTDTQY
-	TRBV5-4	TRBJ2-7	ASGLGQGVYEQY
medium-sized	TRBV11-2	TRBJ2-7	ASSHGGTDSYEQY
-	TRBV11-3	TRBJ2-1	ANSSRGARTMANEQF
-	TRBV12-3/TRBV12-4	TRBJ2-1	ASTDQGESSKQF
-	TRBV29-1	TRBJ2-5	NVGSRTGPRY
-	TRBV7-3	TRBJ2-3	TSSLTVKDMQY
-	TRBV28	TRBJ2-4	ASSPPWGRAGAKNIRY
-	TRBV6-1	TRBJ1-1	ASNSGENTEAF
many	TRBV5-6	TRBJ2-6	ASSLGASGANVLT
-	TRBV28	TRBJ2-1	VSSSLGGRAVDNEQF
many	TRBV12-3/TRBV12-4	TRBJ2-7	ASSSGTGSISEQY
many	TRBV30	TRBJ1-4	AWRQDSLSEKLF
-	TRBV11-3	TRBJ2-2	ASSTGQGCAGDLF
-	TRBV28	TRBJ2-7	ANDFLGIPNYEQY
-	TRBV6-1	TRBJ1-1	ACSEFYMNTEAL
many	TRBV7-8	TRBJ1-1	ASSLTLAGTEAF
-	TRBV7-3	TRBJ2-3	ASSFPRPWGDMQY
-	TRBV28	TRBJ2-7	VSSTGSEQY
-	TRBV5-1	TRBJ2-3	ASSWGTTSKSGADTQY
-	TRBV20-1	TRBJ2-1	SARRSKNNEQF
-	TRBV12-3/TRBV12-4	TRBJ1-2	TSSLKADYGYT
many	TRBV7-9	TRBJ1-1	ASSLARYRNTEAF
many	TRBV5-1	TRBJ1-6	ASSPEPGQGNSPLH
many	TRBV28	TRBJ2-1	ASTSAESRRYNEQF
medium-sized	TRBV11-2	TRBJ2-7	ASSLGRKYEQY
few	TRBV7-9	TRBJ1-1	ASSLVRGAKDTEAF
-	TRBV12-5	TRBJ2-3	VSSLDSTDTQY
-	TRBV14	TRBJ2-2	ASSQKLTANTGKLF
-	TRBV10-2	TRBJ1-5	ASSFGQGNQPQH
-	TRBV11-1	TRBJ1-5	ASSSGEESQPQH
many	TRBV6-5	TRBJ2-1	ASRLSSGTYNEQF
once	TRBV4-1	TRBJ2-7	ASIHEGSYSYEQY
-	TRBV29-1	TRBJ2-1	NGSRGLRLAGGNEQL
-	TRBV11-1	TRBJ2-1	ARRHIRDEQF
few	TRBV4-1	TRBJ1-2	ASSQDRQGAGYGYT
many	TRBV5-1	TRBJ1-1	ASSLDRGTEAF
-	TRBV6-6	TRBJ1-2	TSSYGGQGQGGYT
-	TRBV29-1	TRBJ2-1	SVVRGNRVNEQL
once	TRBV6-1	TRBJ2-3	ASKPSTDTQY